The sequence of this TCR beta chain was determined in a study of blood T cells in healthy people across ages. Whole-study results and caveats: Roughly linear age-related decline in beta diversity appeared, significant by age around 38. Researchers deemed the diversity estimates from one million T cells underestimates.

Together with a sample-barcoded 5' primer, a J-beta primer mix was included in a second PCR lasting about 7 to 12 cycles. TCRdb independently ran MiXCR on the 5' RACE reads; one entry per CDR3 protein. The sample carries more than 650,000 distinct CDR3 sequences, about 20% recorded once. This CDR3 comprises 14 residues. V lost 2 bases to trimming and J lost 1 base, with 6 bases between them. Of note for this clonotype: Its antigen is unidentified.

This sequence joins TRBV12-3 or TRBV12-4 and TRBJ1-3; D call uncertain. The origin of this receptor is a man aged 65 to 85 in good health. Source material: blood. The DNA for the CDR3 is TGTGCCAGCAGTTTAATGGGATCTGGAAACACCATATATTTT. It yields the protein CASSLMGSGNTIYF.